A single sample gave rise to the 28 T cell receptor beta chains below, sequenced in a study of blood T cell repertoires in COVID-19 (TCRdb year 2020). Library preparation used the immunoSEQ multiplex PCR assay. TCRdb stores this immuneACCESS table with in-frame sequences only. Part of the clones is absent; in the studies checked, under half of the shortfall reflects unresolved V genes, and no reason is known for the rest. In all, the sample holds about 97,000 clones, and 90% of those were seen once. About 1.7% of the sample rests with the top ten. The sample taken for sequencing was peripheral blood. These receptors came from a man in his fifties or sixties with acute or convalescent COVID-19.

The sample holds one count of this clone. The rearrangement joins TRBV7-2 to TRBJ1-2, with a weak D call TRBD1 (6 bases). The CDR3 runs to 13 residues. From germline, CDR1 is SGHTA and CDR2 FQGNSA. The V gene lost 2 bases and the J gene lost 8 bases, with 12 bases spanning the gap. DNA of the CDR3: TGTGCCAGCAGCTTAAACAGGGTAAACGGCTACACCTTC. This translates into CASSLNRVNGYTF. Supplemented by reference TRBV7-2 and TRBJ1-2, the full variable domain reads GAGVSQSPSNKVTEKGKDVELRCDPISGHTALYWYRQSLGQGLEFLIYFQGNSAPDKSGLPSDRFSAERTGGSVSTLTIQRTQQEDSAVYLCASSLNRVNGYTFGSGTRLTVV.

The chain is built from TRBV7-2 and TRBJ1-2; 12 bases fit TRBD1. With 2 bases clipped from V and 10 bases from J, the junction kept 14 bases outside the gene matches. This CDR3 has 17 amino acids. The germline V gene encodes CDR1 SGHTA and CDR2 FQGNSA. This CDR3 reads CASSLLGPGQGARIYTF. In nucleotides, the CDR3 is TGTGCCAGCAGCTTACTAGGCCCGGGACAGGGGGCGCGAATCTACACCTTC.

CDR3 DNA: TGTGCCTGGAGTGTCGGGAGTCTCTACGAGCAGTACTTC. Translated: CAWSVGSLYEQYF. This chain links TRBV30 with TRBJ2-7, with a weak D call TRBD2 (6 bases). The CDR3 spans 13 residues. V dropped 0 bases and J dropped 3 bases, with 9 bases sitting between them. Germline V gene data show CDR1 as GTSNPN and CDR2 as SVGIG (reference sequence).

The J gene is TRBJ1-1, the V gene TRBV11-3; perhaps TRBD1 as D (6 bases). The CDR3 extends over 14 amino acids. Germline V gene data show CDR1 as SGHNT and CDR2 as YENEEA. The V gene lost 0 bases and the J gene lost 4 bases, with 9 bases spanning the gap. The CDR3 DNA sequence: TGTGCCAGCAGCTTAGATGCGGGGGCCACTGAAGCTTTCTTT. Its translation is CASSLDAGATEAFF.

In its sample, this clone was seen a few times. The CDR3 DNA reads TGTGCCAGCAGCATCGGACTGAGCCCGATCCCTTTCTTT. This sequence encodes CASSIGLSPIPFF. The chain recombines TRBV5-5 with TRBJ1-1, with D uncertain. Trimming took off 4 bases at V and 12 bases at J, with 19 bases between the two ends. Germline assignment: CDR1 SGHKS and CDR2 YYEKEE (reference sequence). The CDR3 totals 13 residues.

This chain's CDR3 is CASSLAFLTSGGLNTQYF. Written as DNA, the CDR3 is TGTGCCAGCAGCTTAGCTTTCCTGACTAGCGGGGGTCTGAATACGCAGTATTTT. The chain couples TRBV7-2 to TRBJ2-3, with 12 positions matching TRBD2. The germline V gene has CDR1 SGHTA and CDR2 FQGNSA. J lost 7 bases, V lost 0 bases, and 11 bases had no gene match. This CDR3 has 18 residues.

V is TRBV9 and J is TRBJ1-2, with D unresolved. The CDR3 totals 13 residues. V was trimmed by 0 bases and J by 6 bases, leaving 9 bases between them. Germline V gives CDR1 SGDLS, CDR2 YYNGEE. The CDR3 region has the DNA TGTGCCAGCAGCGTAGGCGCGGAAAATGGCTACACCTTC. Its translation: CASSVGAENGYTF.

This chain uses TRBV4-1 with TRBJ2-3, with 9 bases identical to TRBD1. This CDR3 region has 15 residues. Germline V lookup: CDR1 MGHRA, CDR2 YSYEKL. J gave up 3 bases and V 9 bases, and 10 bases lay outside the gene matches. The chain's CDR3 is CASRDRAGRTDTQYF. The CDR3 nucleotides read TGCGCCAGTAGGGACAGGGCGGGGAGGACAGATACGCAGTATTTT.

This chain connects TRBV5-1 to TRBJ1-2, with no clear D. Germline V gene sequence: CDR1 SGHRS, CDR2 YFSETQ. V shed 0 bases and J shed 2 bases, with 23 bases lying between them. The CDR3 has 19 residues. CDR3 sequence: CASSLAAGYLNARNYGYTF. The CDR3 region has the DNA TGCGCCAGCAGCTTGGCCGCGGGATACCTAAACGCGAGGAACTATGGCTACACCTTC.

The genes are TRBV29-1 and TRBJ1-2; possibly TRBD1 for D (6 bases). Germline V gene lookup returns CDR1 SQVTM and CDR2 ANQGSEA. The CDR3 contains 13 residues. Trimming took off 6 bases at V and 4 bases at J, with 15 bases between the two ends. The CDR3 DNA is TGCAGCGTCGCACGGACAGAAACCTATGGCTACACCTTC. Protein product: CSVARTETYGYTF.

This chain joins TRBV19 and TRBJ1-6; the D gene is possibly TRBD1 (5 bases). Germline values: CDR1 LNHDA, CDR2 SQIVND (reference sequence). Between the trimmed V and J ends, which lost 4 bases and 12 bases, there was a span of 22 bases. This CDR3 has 16 residues. CDR3: CASSTTRVLGREPLHF. The CDR3 nucleotides are TGTGCCAGTAGTACGACCAGGGTTTTAGGGCGAGAACCCCTCCACTTT.

This clone was found a few times. The chain combines TRBV10-3 with TRBJ2-2; no reliable D call. In germline, CDR1 is ENHRY, CDR2 SYGVKD. V lost 3 bases and J 2 bases, leaving 7 bases between the germline ends. This CDR3 has 14 residues. In nucleotides, the CDR3 is TGTGCCATCAGTGATAGTCAAAACACCGGGGAGCTGTTTTTT. Its protein product is CAISDSQNTGELFF.

The chain is built from TRBV5-6 and TRBJ2-7; D perhaps matches TRBD2 (6 bases). The germline V gene has CDR1 SGHDT and CDR2 YYEEEE. With 4 bases removed from V and 5 bases from J, the gap between germline ends came to 10 bases. This CDR3 has 12 residues. CDR3 in DNA: TGTGCCAGCAGCCGGAGGGGAAACGAGCAGTACTTC. Its protein product is CASSRRGNEQYF.

The genes are TRBV6-6 and TRBJ1-1; unclear D gene. This CDR3 is built from 15 residues. The germline V gene has CDR1 MNHNY and CDR2 SVGAGI (reference sequence). The ends were cut back, 6 bases at V and 0 bases at J, with 14 bases in the middle. The CDR3 region is CASSPTPGMNTEAFF. Here the CDR3 DNA reads TGTGCCAGCAGCCCAACCCCGGGAATGAACACTGAAGCTTTCTTT.

This sequence joins TRBV6-2 or TRBV6-3 and TRBJ2-7; D not certain. This CDR3 contains 14 residues. Germline V gene data show CDR1 as MNHEY and CDR2 as SVGEGT. V was trimmed by 0 bases and J by 4 bases, leaving 10 bases between them. CDR3 protein: CASSYSSGEYEQYV. In DNA, the CDR3 is TGTGCCAGCAGTTACTCGAGTGGAGAATACGAGCAGTACGTC.

The chain joins TRBV18 to TRBJ2-5; the match to TRBD1 covers 7 bases. Germline values: CDR1 KGHSH, CDR2 LQKENI. CDR3 size: 13 residues. With V trimmed by 1 base and J by 4 bases, 0 bases remained unmatched. CDR3 DNA sequence: TGTGCCAGCTCACCACGACAGGGAGAGACCCAGTACTTC. Amino acids: CASSPRQGETQYF.

This rearrangement joins TRBV5-4 to TRBJ2-2; weak D call: TRBD1 (5 bases). V lost 0 bases and J lost 6, with 15 bases in between. The CDR3 totals 16 residues. Germline loops: CDR1 SGHNT, CDR2 YYREEE (reference sequence). Here the CDR3 DNA reads TGTGCCAGCAGCTTGGACAGGAATCGAATGTCCGGGGAGCTGTTTTTT. It specifies CASSLDRNRMSGELFF.

J is TRBJ2-7 and V is TRBV27, with 8 nucleotides matching TRBD2. Looked up from germline, CDR1 is MNHEY and CDR2 is SMNVEV (reference sequence). This CDR3 has 15 residues. V gave up 4 bases and J gave up 0 bases; unmatched junction bases: 5. CDR3 protein: CASSYYGGGSYEQYF. As DNA, the CDR3 is TGTGCCAGCAGTTACTACGGGGGGGGCTCCTACGAGCAGTACTTC.

The rearrangement joins TRBV5-1 to TRBJ1-1; 10 nucleotides agree with TRBD1. The germline V gene encodes CDR1 SGHRS and CDR2 YFSETQ. The CDR3 sequence is 16 residues long. J was trimmed by 10 bases and V by 4 bases; bases with no gene match: 16. CDR3 DNA: TGCGCCAGCAGCCTCGTACCGACGTCCGGGACAGGGGCAGCTTTCTTT. This codes for CASSLVPTSGTGAAFF.

This chain connects TRBV28 to TRBJ1-2; 7 positions agree with TRBD1. The CDR3 runs to 12 residues. Germline CDR1 and CDR2: MDHEN and SYDVKM. Trimming cost V 8 bases and J 8 bases; bases outside gene matches: 8. CDR3 coding DNA: TGTGCCAGCCGATCTGGACAGGAGGGCTACACCTTC. This sequence encodes CASRSGQEGYTF.

The rearrangement joins TRBV10-3 to TRBJ2-1; TRBD1 aligns across 7 bases. After removal of 8 bases from V and 8 bases from J, the junction contained 6 bases not matched to a gene. This CDR3 has 12 residues. Per germline, CDR1 ENHRY and CDR2 SYGVKD. The CDR3 DNA reads as TGTGCCATCCGACGGACAGGCGATGAGCAGTTCTTC. It is translated as CAIRRTGDEQFF.

The gene calls are TRBV5-5 and TRBJ2-7, with D hard to call. Germline V gene lookup returns CDR1 SGHKS and CDR2 YYEKEE (reference sequence). Trimming cost V 2 bases and J 7 bases, with 13 bases left between them. This CDR3 contains 13 residues. The CDR3 bases are TGTGCCAGCAGCTTCTATCTCACCGGGGAGCAGTACTTC. Translating gives CASSFYLTGEQYF.

The chain combines TRBV18 with TRBJ2-3; D is uncertain. Germline V gives CDR1 KGHSH, CDR2 LQKENI. The CDR3 contains 12 residues. V dropped 6 bases and J dropped 9 bases, with 13 bases sitting between them. The CDR3 nucleotides are TGTGCCAGCTCCCTACAAGACAAAACGCAGTATTTT. Its protein is CASSLQDKTQYF.

The chain recombines TRBV4-1 with TRBJ1-3; a possible D gene is TRBD1 (6 bases). V dropped 2 bases and J dropped 3 bases, with 11 bases sitting between them. CDR3 length: 15 residues. Germline V gene data show CDR1 as MGHRA and CDR2 as YSYEKL. As DNA, the CDR3 is TGCGCCAGCAGCCAAAGAACAGGGATTGGAAACACCATATATTTT. Translating gives CASSQRTGIGNTIYF.

The V and J genes are TRBV9 and TRBJ2-7; 7 positions match TRBD1. The length of the CDR3 is 14 residues. With 0 bases clipped from V and 2 bases from J, the junction kept 2 bases outside the gene matches. CDR1 and CDR2 from the germline V gene are SGDLS and YYNGEE. CDR3 DNA: TGTGCCAGCAGCGTAGGCGGACAGGCCTACGAGCAGTACTTC. Translating it yields CASSVGGQAYEQYF.

The chain has TRBV18 and TRBJ1-2; 9 bases align to TRBD1. Germline CDR1 reads KGHSH; CDR2 reads LQKENI. After removal of 3 bases from V and 6 bases from J, the junction contained 2 bases not matched to a gene. This CDR3 is built from 13 residues. The CDR3 loop reads CASSPRQGDGYTF. CDR3 in DNA: TGTGCCAGCTCACCCCGACAGGGGGATGGCTACACCTTC.

The chain employs TRBV19 and TRBJ1-2; 11 bases line up with TRBD1. After removal of 6 bases from V and 5 bases from J, the junction contained 8 bases not matched to a gene. In germline, CDR1 is LNHDA, CDR2 SQIVND (reference sequence). The CDR3 consists of 15 residues. As DNA, the CDR3 is TGTGCCAGTAGCAGGACAGGGGGCTCGGAGTATGGCTACACCTTC. This codes for CASSRTGGSEYGYTF.

This chain connects TRBV5-1 to TRBJ2-1; a possible D gene is TRBD1 (5 bases). The CDR3 sequence is 14 residues long. Germline V gene data show CDR1 as SGHRS and CDR2 as YFSETQ. Deletions cut 3 bases from V and 4 bases from J, with 11 bases between. For the CDR3, the DNA is TGCGCCAGCAGCTATCAGGGTAGTTACAATGAGCAGTTCTTC. It encodes CASSYQGSYNEQFF.